These 8 T cell receptor beta chains came from one sample sequenced in a study of T cells after yellow fever vaccination. TCRdb analysed the 5' RACE reads with MiXCR anew, one entry per CDR3 protein. The table has 200,000 to 250,000 distinct CDR3 sequences, 6.9% seen once; the top ten hold about 0.85%. The source material was CD4+ T cells sorted from PBMCs, sampled 15 days after the yellow fever booster vaccination. The receptors originated from a man under 40 who received the YFV17D yellow fever vaccine.

This clonotype occurred a few times. The V and J genes are TRBV20-1 and TRBJ2-5, with D hard to call. Per germline, CDR1 DFQATT and CDR2 SNEGSKA (reference sequence). This CDR3 spans 11 amino acids. Trimming shortened V by 0 bases and J by 5 bases, and 4 bases separated the two germline ends. CDR3 region: CSARDMETQYF. In DNA, the CDR3 is TGCAGTGCTAGAGATATGGAGACCCAGTACTTC.

This clonotype was found a few times. The chain has TRBV12-3 or TRBV12-4 and TRBJ1-2, with D unresolved. The CDR3 has 12 residues. Trimming cost V 6 bases and J 7 bases, with 12 bases left between them. Here the CDR3 reads CASSPVQRGYTF. The CDR3, as DNA: TGTGCCAGCAGCCCGGTACAACGTGGCTACACCTTC.

The chain recombines TRBV12-3 or TRBV12-4 with TRBJ2-3; 7 positions agree with TRBD2. V trimming: 6 bases; J trimming: 2 bases; junction bases outside the gene matches: 5. The CDR3 covers 14 residues. This CDR3 reads CASSSSGHTDTQYF. In nucleotides, the CDR3 is TGTGCCAGCAGCTCTAGCGGACACACAGATACGCAGTATTTT.

V and J are TRBV6-5 and TRBJ2-3; D is perhaps TRBD1 or TRBD2 (5 bases each). Germline V lookup: CDR1 MNHEY, CDR2 SVGAGI. Trimming left V 3 bases short and J 2 bases short, with 9 bases between. The CDR3 contains 14 residues. The CDR3 DNA sequence: TGTGCCAGCAGTTATAGGGGACCCACAGATACGCAGTATTTT. This gives the protein CASSYRGPTDTQYF.

The table lists this clonotype with many counts. The rearrangement links TRBV3-1 to TRBJ2-4, with TRBD2 identical over 8 bases. J was trimmed by 6 bases and V by 4 bases; bases with no gene match: 5. The CDR3 totals 14 residues. Germline CDR1 is LGHDT and CDR2 is YNNKEL (reference sequence). DNA of the CDR3: TGTGCCAGCAGCCTGGGACTAGTAGGAAACATTCAGTACTTC. Its translation is CASSLGLVGNIQYF.

In this sample, this clonotype turned up many times. V gene TRBV4-3 combines with J gene TRBJ2-5, with unresolved D. Germline V lookup: CDR1 LGHNA, CDR2 YSLEER. CDR3 length: 13 amino acids. The V end lost 4 bases, the J end lost 4 bases, and 10 bases lay between the germline ends. The CDR3 nucleotides read TGCGCCAGCAGCCGTCGAATTGGAGAGACCCAGTACTTC. Protein sequence: CASSRRIGETQYF.

Concerning this clonotype: This may come from a read error, since a much larger clone is one base off. The chain couples TRBV6-6 to TRBJ2-2; D possibly corresponds to TRBD1 (6 bases). The CDR3 spans 13 residues. V lost 10 bases to trimming and J lost 5 bases, with 14 bases between them. Germline V lookup: CDR1 MNHNY, CDR2 SVGAGI (reference sequence). The CDR3 sequence is CATNPTGTGELFF. CDR3 DNA: TGTGCCACCAACCCTACAGGGACCGGGGAGCTGTTTTTT.

The rearrangement uses TRBV4-3 and TRBJ2-3; TRBD1 matches 7 bases. From germline, CDR1 is LGHNA and CDR2 YSLEER. The CDR3 is made up of 16 amino acids. Trimming took 0 bases from V and 0 from J; bases not matched to a gene: 3. The CDR3 spells CASSQDHRGSTDTQYF. The CDR3 DNA sequence: TGCGCCAGCAGCCAAGACCACAGGGGTAGCACAGATACGCAGTATTTT.